A single T cell receptor beta chain is shown here with its context. What it binds is unknown. Since a much larger clone is just one base distant, this may be a read error. The germline V gene encodes CDR1 MNHEY and CDR2 SVGAGI. This CDR3 has 15 residues. This entry comes from a study of early T cells in non-severe SARS-CoV-2 infection. Study as a whole: Unsorted whole-blood RNA was sequenced in bulk, leaving chains unpaired. Notes on the study in general: The VDJdb matching leaned toward anti-spike CD8 responses and overlooked private and CD4 specificities.

Each single cDNA molecule received a unique molecular identifier. TCRdb re-called the 5' RACE reads through MiXCR, storing one row per CDR3 protein. There are tens of thousands of distinct CDR3 sequences in the sample; about 5.9% occur only once, and 3.5% to 4% lies in the top ten. The source of this sequence is an adult who was a healthcare worker with PCR-confirmed SARS-CoV-2 infection or an uninfected control (not recorded which). The specimen sequenced was whole blood. The gene calls are TRBV6-5 and TRBJ1-1; D is possibly TRBD1 (6 bases). In DNA form, the CDR3 reads TGTACCAGCAGTTACACGTCCCGGGACAAAAGTGAAGCTTTCTTT. Amino acids: CTSSYTSRDKSEAFF.